The clone carrying this TCR beta chain was detected a few times. Its target is not known. The CDR3 is 14 amino acids. Germline V lookup: CDR1 DFQATT, CDR2 SNEGSKA (reference sequence). TCRdb redid the calling of the reads with MiXCR, one entry per CDR3 protein. This sample has 75,000 to 100,000 distinct CDR3 sequences, with about 29% found just once. This specimen belongs to a study of T cell repertoires in cytomegalovirus infection. About the study: Well-studied HLA-B-restricted epitopes and recently identified HLA-C-restricted epitopes of CMV were both used in the study. Public TCR beta signatures were indicative of both CMV infection and a matching HLA type.

Study conclusions and caveats: HLA-C-restricted TCR beta clonotypes specific for CMV led the ex vivo response. The cumulative frequency of public TCR beta families identified carriers of CMV plus the relevant HLA.

The rearrangement joins TRBV20-1 to TRBJ2-7; D is tentatively TRBD1 or TRBD2 (6 bases each). The specimen was CD8+ T cells from cultured PBMCs, collected from culture after CMV antigen stimulation. This clonotype was obtained from a human donor in good health (CMV status not recorded). Some clones in this sample may be carry-over from other donors' samples. The CDR3 region is CGWGQGAGSYEQYF. CDR3 DNA: TGCGGATGGGGGCAGGGAGCGGGCTCCTACGAGCAGTACTTC.